This TCR beta chain was retrieved from a study of blood T cell repertoires in COVID-19. Study context: The United States, Italy and Spain provided the acute and convalescent COVID-19 samples. Sources were T cells, B-cell-depleted T cells, or PBMCs; the material itself was cDNA or gDNA.

The count of this clone is one. In the study's own analysis: Nucleated cell number was recorded as an estimate derived from reference gene primer amplification. Repertoires were generated with immunoSEQ multiplex PCR, while TCRdb's copy carries only in-frame clones and drops some. The D gene and trimming were derived from the DNA, and the V and J assignments and clone size from that table. The table records around 140,000 clones, 75% to 85% of them present only once. The CDR3 sequence is 13 residues long. Germline loops: CDR1 LNHDA, CDR2 SQIVND (reference sequence). V gave up 1 base and J gave up 5 bases, with 8 bases separating them.

The chain links TRBV19 to TRBJ1-2; D is perhaps TRBD1 (5 bases). Material: peripheral blood. This TCR was sampled from a man in his 60s with active or convalescent COVID-19. CDR3 amino acids: CASSIGTNYGYTF. Written as DNA, the CDR3 is TGTGCCAGTAGTATAGGGACAAATTATGGCTACACCTTC.